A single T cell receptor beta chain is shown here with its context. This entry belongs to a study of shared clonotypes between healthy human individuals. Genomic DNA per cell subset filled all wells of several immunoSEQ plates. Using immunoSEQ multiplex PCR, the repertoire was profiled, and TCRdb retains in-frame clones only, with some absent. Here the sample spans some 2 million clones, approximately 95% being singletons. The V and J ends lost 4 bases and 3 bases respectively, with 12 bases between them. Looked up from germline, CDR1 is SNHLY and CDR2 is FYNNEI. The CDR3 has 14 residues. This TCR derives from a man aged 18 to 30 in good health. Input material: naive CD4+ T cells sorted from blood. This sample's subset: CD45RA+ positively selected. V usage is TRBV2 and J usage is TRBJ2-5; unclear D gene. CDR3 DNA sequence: TGTGCCAGCAGTGCGGTTACGGTCGAAGAGACCCAGTACTTC. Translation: CASSAVTVEETQYF.